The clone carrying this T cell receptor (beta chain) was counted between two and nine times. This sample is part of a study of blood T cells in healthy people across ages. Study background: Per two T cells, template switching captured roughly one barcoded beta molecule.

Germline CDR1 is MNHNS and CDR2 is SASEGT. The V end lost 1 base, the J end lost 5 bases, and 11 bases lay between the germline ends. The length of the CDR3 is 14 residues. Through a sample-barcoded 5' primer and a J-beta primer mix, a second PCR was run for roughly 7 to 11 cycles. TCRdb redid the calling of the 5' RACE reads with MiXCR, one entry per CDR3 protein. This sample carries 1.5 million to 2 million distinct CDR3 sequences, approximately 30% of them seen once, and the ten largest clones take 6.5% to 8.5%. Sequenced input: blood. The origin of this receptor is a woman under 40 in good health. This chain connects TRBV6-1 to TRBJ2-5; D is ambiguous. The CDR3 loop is CASSEVGIGETQYF. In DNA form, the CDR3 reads TGTGCCAGCAGTGAAGTAGGCATCGGCGAGACCCAGTACTTC.